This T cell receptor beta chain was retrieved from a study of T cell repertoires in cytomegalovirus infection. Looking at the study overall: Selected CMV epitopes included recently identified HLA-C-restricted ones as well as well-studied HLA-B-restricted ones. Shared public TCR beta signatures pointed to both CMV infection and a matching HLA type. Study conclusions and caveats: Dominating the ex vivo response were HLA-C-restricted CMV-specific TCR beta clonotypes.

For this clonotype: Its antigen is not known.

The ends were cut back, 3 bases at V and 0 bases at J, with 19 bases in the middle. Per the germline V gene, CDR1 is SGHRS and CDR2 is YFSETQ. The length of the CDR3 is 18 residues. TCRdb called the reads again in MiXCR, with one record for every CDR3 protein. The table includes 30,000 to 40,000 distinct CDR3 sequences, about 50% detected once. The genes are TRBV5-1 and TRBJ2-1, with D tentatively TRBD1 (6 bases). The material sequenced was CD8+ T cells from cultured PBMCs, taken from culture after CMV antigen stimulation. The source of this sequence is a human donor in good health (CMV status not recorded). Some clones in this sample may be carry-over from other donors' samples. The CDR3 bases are TGCGCCAGCAGCTCCTGGATATTTACAGGGAGCTCCTACAATGAGCAGTTCTTC. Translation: CASSSWIFTGSSYNEQFF.